This T cell receptor (beta chain) comes out of a study of regulatory T cells in long-lasting Graves disease. General study results and limits: A limited number of samples was an acknowledged limitation.

The CDR3 runs to 16 residues. CDR1 and CDR2 (germline): SGHTA, FQGTGA. In the case of this clonotype: Antigen unknown. The germline gene is not matched at one end of the junction; a read error may be the cause.

Time point noted: newly diagnosed GD, antithyroid drugs for less than 3 months. RNA isolated from PBMCs was used to make the TCR library. TCR beta libraries were built with iRepertoire HTBI primers and Arm-PCR of CDR3 regions. TCRdb fed the multiplex PCR reads into MiXCR, producing one record per CDR3 protein. The profile shows fewer than 650,000 distinct CDR3 sequences, 16% of them singletons. These data were also filed under a second study, of T cells in Graves' hyperthyroidism and ophthalmopathy. That work states: In blood, most of the thyroid clonotypes expanded above 0.001 were also present.

Here the sequenced sample was peripheral blood mononuclear cells (PBMCs), taken at new diagnosis, from a patient treated with antithyroid drugs. This receptor was obtained from a woman aged 25 to 39 with Graves disease. The chain is built from TRBV7-3 and TRBJ2-6; D is possibly TRBD1 (5 bases). The CDR3 sequence is CASSLVTGSGANVLSF. In DNA form, the CDR3 reads TGTGCCAGCAGCCTAGTAACAGGCTCTGGGGCCAACGTCCTGTCTTTC. Full variable domain (outside the CDR3, taken from reference TRBV7-3 and TRBJ2-6): GAGVSQTPSNKVTEKGKYVELRCDPISGHTALYWYRQSLGQGPEFLIYFQGTGAADDSGLPNDRFFAVRPEGSVSTLKIQRTERGDSAVYLCASSLVTGSGANVLSFGAGSRLTVL.